This T cell receptor (beta chain) was captured by sequencing in a study of T cell responses to AZD1222 COVID-19 vaccine. Libraries were prepared by immunoSEQ multiplex PCR; TCRdb keeps only in-frame clonotypes and omits some of them. The sample includes about 160,000 clones, 91% of them seen just once. Germline CDR1 SGHAT, CDR2 FQNNGV. The CDR3 length is 14 residues. The germline V and J ends were trimmed by 5 bases and 4 bases, with 12 bases remaining between them. The TCR sequence derives from an adult in good health. The sequencing used peripheral blood, collected on day 0 of AZD1222 vaccination. V and J are TRBV11-2 and TRBJ2-1; D is unresolved. CDR3 coding DNA: TGTGCCAGCAGCCCCTTAACCGGTTACAATGAGCAGTTCTTC. This codes for CASSPLTGYNEQFF.